This T cell receptor beta chain is from a study of CD8+CD57+ T cells in acquired aplastic anemia. Whole-study context: Sorted CD4+ and CD8+ cells yielded 3 to 3.5 ug of DNA on average.

Findings of the study overall: The study identified around 28 CD8+ CDR3 sequences shared by patients and controls. No significant difference in CD8+ Simpson's diversity was found between patients and controls.

The patients chosen for sequencing had shown expansion of CD8+CD57+ cells (detected by flow cytometry). At the time of blood sampling, patients had not yet received any therapy. This clonotype was seen ten or more times. Its matching antigen is unknown. CDR1 and CDR2 from the germline V gene are SNHLY and FYNNEI. CDR3 length equals 15 residues. With 1 base clipped from V and 1 base from J, the junction kept 0 bases outside the gene matches. TCR beta VDJ and CDR3 profiles were obtained from a genomic DNA template. TCRdb processed the reads anew with MiXCR; each CDR3 protein has one entry. The table includes just over 450,000 distinct CDR3 sequences, around 33% detected once.

This receptor was obtained from a human donor with aplastic anemia. V gene TRBV2 combines with J gene TRBJ2-2; 7 bases are a match to TRBD2. Sequenced: sorted CD4+, CD8+, or CD8+CD57+ T cells (not recorded which) from PBMCs. The CDR3 sequence: CASSEERGNTGELFF. CDR3 in DNA: TGTGCCAGCAGTGAAGAGCGGGGGAACACCGGGGAGCTGTTTTTT.